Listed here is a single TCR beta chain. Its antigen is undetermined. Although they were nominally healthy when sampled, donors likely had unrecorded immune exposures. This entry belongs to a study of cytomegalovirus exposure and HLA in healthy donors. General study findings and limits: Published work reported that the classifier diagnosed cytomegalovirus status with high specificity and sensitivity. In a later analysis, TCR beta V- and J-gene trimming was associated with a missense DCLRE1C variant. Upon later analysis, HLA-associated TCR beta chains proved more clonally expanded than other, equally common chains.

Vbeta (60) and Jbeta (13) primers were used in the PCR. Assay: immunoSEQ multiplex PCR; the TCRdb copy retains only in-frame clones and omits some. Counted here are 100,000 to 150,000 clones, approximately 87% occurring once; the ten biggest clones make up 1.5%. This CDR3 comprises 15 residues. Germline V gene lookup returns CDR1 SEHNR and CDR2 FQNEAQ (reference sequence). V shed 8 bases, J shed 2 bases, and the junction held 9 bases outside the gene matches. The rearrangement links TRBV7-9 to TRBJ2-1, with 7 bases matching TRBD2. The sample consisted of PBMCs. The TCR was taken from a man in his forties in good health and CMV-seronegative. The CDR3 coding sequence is TGTGCCAGCTCTACTGCGGGAGCCACCTACAATGAGCAGTTCTTC. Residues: CASSTAGATYNEQFF.